The 26 T cell receptor beta chains listed next were all sequenced from one sample in a study of T cells in Graves' hyperthyroidism and ophthalmopathy. TCR beta CDR3 regions were amplified from RNA. Researchers ran a first-round RT-PCR on the TCR CDR3 using the HTBI primer set. TCRdb recomputed calls from the multiplex PCR reads with MiXCR, one row per CDR3 protein. This sample has about 560,000 distinct CDR3 sequences, with 46% found just once. The sequencing sample was made of peripheral blood or thyroid tissue (not recorded which). Every receptor here comes from a woman younger than 30 with Graves' hyperthyroidism.

This clonotype was counted between two and nine times. This chain links TRBV9 with TRBJ2-2, with D hard to call. There are 12 residues in the CDR3. Trimming pared 0 bases from V and 4 bases from J, leaving 1 base between. Germline CDR1 reads SGDLS; CDR2 reads YYNGEE. CDR3 in amino acids: CASSVVTGELFF. CDR3 DNA sequence: TGTGCCAGCAGCGTAGTCACCGGGGAGCTGTTTTTT.

Written as DNA, the CDR3 is TGTGCCAGCAGTGAATTGGGGGGAAATTCACCCCTCCACTTT. This sequence encodes CASSELGGNSPLHF. The gene calls are TRBV25-1 and TRBJ1-6; D might be TRBD1 (5 bases). V lost 1 base and J lost 7, with 8 bases in between. This CDR3 has 14 amino acids. Germline assignment: CDR1 MGHDK and CDR2 SYGVNS. The entire variable domain, with the rest obtained from reference TRBV25-1 and TRBJ1-6, is as follows: EADIYQTPRYLVIGTGKKITLECSQTMGHDKMYWYQQDPGMELHLIHYSYGVNSTEKGDLSSESTVSRIRTEHFPLTLESARPSHTSQYLCASSELGGNSPLHFGNGTRLTVT.

A remark on this clonotype: The junction and the germline gene differ at one end; a read error may be behind it. The chain links TRBV6-5 to TRBJ2-7, with D possibly being TRBD2 (5 bases). The CDR3 loop spans 15 amino acids. Per the germline V gene, CDR1 is MNHEY and CDR2 is SVGAGI. The CDR3 coding sequence is TGTGCCATCAGTTACTCCCCTAGCAGAAACTACGAGCAGTACTTC. Its translation is CAISYSPSRNYEQYF.

The V call is TRBV6-1, the J call TRBJ1-1; 7 bases line up with TRBD1. This CDR3 spans 13 amino acids. V lost 2 bases to trimming and J lost 6 bases; unmatched junction nucleotides: 3. Germline-derived CDR1 and CDR2 are MNHNS and SASEGT. DNA for the CDR3: TGTGCCAGCAGTGAAAGAGACAGGGCTGAAGCTTTCTTT. Its translation is CASSERDRAEAFF.

A word on this clonotype: A much larger clone is a single base away; this may be a read error. The rearrangement joins TRBV7-9 to TRBJ1-2; D perhaps matches TRBD1 (6 bases). The CDR3 is 17 residues long. Deletions cut 7 bases from V and 3 bases from J, with 24 bases between. The germline V gene has CDR1 SEHNR and CDR2 FQNEAQ (reference sequence). CDR3 in DNA: TGTGCCAGCACCTCAGAGGGGGGCACGGGCATTGACTATGGCTACACCTTC. Translation: CASTSEGGTGIDYGYTF.

A note on this clonotype: The junction departs from germline at one end; a sequencing error may be responsible. This rearrangement joins TRBV6-1 to TRBJ1-5, with D uncertain. The CDR3 is made up of 15 amino acids. Germline CDR1 and CDR2: MNHNS and SASEGT. CDR3 DNA sequence: TGTGCCAGCAGAGAAGGTGGGGTGAAGCCTCAGCCCCAGCATTTT. Protein: CASREGGVKPQPQHF.

This sequence joins TRBV29-1 and TRBJ2-2; D is uncertain. V lost 6 bases, J lost 7 bases, and 6 bases lay in between. The CDR3 is 10 amino acids. Germline V CDR1 and CDR2: SQVTM, ANQGSEA. The CDR3 region is CSVDSGELFF. CDR3 in DNA: TGCAGCGTAGATAGCGGGGAGCTGTTTTTT.

The chain combines TRBV7-9 with TRBJ2-7; TRBD1 agrees at 9 bases. After removal of 0 bases from V and 7 bases from J, the junction contained 16 bases not matched to a gene. The CDR3 has 18 residues. Germline V gene lookup returns CDR1 SEHNR and CDR2 FQNEAQ (reference sequence). This CDR3 reads CASSLAHGDRESWEEQYF. The CDR3, as DNA: TGTGCCAGCAGCTTAGCGCACGGGGACAGGGAGTCCTGGGAAGAGCAGTACTTC.

V gene TRBV7-9 combines with J gene TRBJ1-2; 10 bases line up with TRBD1. After removal of 2 bases from V and 6 bases from J, the junction contained 3 bases not matched to a gene. The CDR3 covers 14 residues. Looked up from germline, CDR1 is SEHNR and CDR2 is FQNEAQ (reference sequence). The CDR3, as DNA: TGTGCCAGCAGCTTATCCGGGACAGGGGATGGCTACACCTTC. Amino acid sequence: CASSLSGTGDGYTF.

The chain recombines TRBV29-1 with TRBJ1-2, with 12 positions matching TRBD1. The germline CDR1 and CDR2 sequences are SQVTM and ANQGSEA. CDR3 size: 14 residues. Germline trimming cut 4 bases from V and 7 bases from J; bases unmatched to any gene: 7. The CDR3 loop is CSVARDRGLSGYTF. The CDR3 DNA is TGCAGCGTTGCCCGGGACAGGGGGCTTAGTGGCTACACCTTC.

This clonotype was detected ten times or more. The chain recombines TRBV10-3 with TRBJ1-5; TRBD1 matches 7 bases. CDR1 ENHRY and CDR2 SYGVKD come from the germline V gene. The CDR3 extends over 17 amino acids. V lost 9 bases to trimming and J lost 3 bases; unmatched junction nucleotides: 17. The CDR3 spells CAIPLPRGQRHNQPQHF. The CDR3 DNA reads TGTGCCATTCCCCTACCGAGGGGACAGCGGCACAATCAGCCCCAGCATTTT.

This clonotype has more than one count but fewer than ten. The chain is built from TRBV5-1 and TRBJ2-6; D may be TRBD1 (5 bases). The CDR3 consists of 17 residues. Between the trimmed V and J ends, which lost 1 base and 1 base, there was a span of 12 bases. Germline V CDR1 and CDR2: SGHRS, YFSETQ. CDR3 sequence: CASSLTFRVSGANVLTF. As DNA, the CDR3 is TGCGCCAGCAGCTTGACCTTCAGGGTATCTGGGGCCAACGTCCTGACTTTC.

The V and J genes are TRBV7-2 and TRBJ1-1, with D unresolved. The CDR3 extends over 14 amino acids. Trimming pared 0 bases from V and 4 bases from J, leaving 9 bases between. Germline V gives CDR1 SGHTA, CDR2 FQGNSA. The CDR3 reads CASSLADGLTEAFF. In nucleotides, the CDR3 is TGTGCCAGCAGCTTAGCGGACGGCCTCACTGAAGCTTTCTTT.

This clonotype was seen many times. The chain combines TRBV10-3 with TRBJ2-5; TRBD1 agrees at 8 bases. J lost 1 base, V lost 0 bases, and 1 base had no gene match. The CDR3 has 15 amino acids. The germline V gene has CDR1 ENHRY and CDR2 SYGVKD. Here the CDR3 reads CAISESGTGQETQYF. The DNA of the CDR3 is TGTGCCATCAGTGAGTCCGGGACAGGCCAAGAGACCCAGTACTTC.

In this sample, this clonotype turned up many times. V usage is TRBV29-1 and J usage is TRBJ1-2; D call uncertain. Germline lookup yields CDR1 SQVTM and CDR2 ANQGSEA. Trimming took 5 bases from V and 5 from J, leaving 15 bases between them. CDR3 length: 13 amino acids. In DNA, the CDR3 is TGCAGCGTTCCCGTCCAAGGAAGGTATGGCTACACCTTC. This gives the protein CSVPVQGRYGYTF.

The V gene is TRBV7-9, the J gene TRBJ1-1, with D perhaps TRBD1 (6 bases). The CDR3 is made up of 14 amino acids. V lost 4 bases and J 1 base, leaving 10 bases between the germline ends. From germline, CDR1 is SEHNR and CDR2 FQNEAQ (reference sequence). The CDR3, as DNA: TGTGCCAGCAGCTCACAGGGACAGAACACTGAAGCTTTCTTT. This sequence encodes CASSSQGQNTEAFF. Combining the CDR3 with reference TRBV7-9 and TRBJ1-1 gives the whole variable domain DTGVSQNPRHKITKRGQNVTFRCDPISEHNRLYWYRQTLGQGPEFLTYFQNEAQLEKSRLLSDRFSAERPKGSFSTLEIQRTEQGDSAMYLCASSSQGQNTEAFFGQGTRLTVV.

The table lists this clonotype with many counts. This chain uses TRBV7-8 with TRBJ1-5; D remains unclear. Germline V gene lookup returns CDR1 SGHVS and CDR2 FQNEAQ. This CDR3 has 14 amino acids. V was cut by 4 bases and J by 6 bases, with 13 bases left in between. The DNA for the CDR3 is TGTGCCAGCAGCTCCGGGAGGCCCGGTCAGCCCCAGCATTTT. Residues: CASSSGRPGQPQHF.

This sequence joins TRBV6-6 and TRBJ1-4; D call uncertain. The CDR3 runs to 14 residues. The germline V gene has CDR1 MNHNY and CDR2 SVGAGI (reference sequence). V was clipped by 2 bases and J by 0 bases, with 4 bases between them. CDR3 nucleotide sequence: TGTGCCAGCAGTTACGGATCAACTAATGAAAAACTGTTTTTT. Translated: CASSYGSTNEKLFF.

This sequence joins TRBV7-4 and TRBJ1-2; 12 nucleotides agree with TRBD1. CDR3 length: 13 residues. With 7 bases clipped from V and 8 bases from J, the junction kept 5 bases outside the gene matches. CDR1 is SGHVT, CDR2 SQSDAQ, per germline. The CDR3 DNA reads TGTGCCAGCACGGGACAGGGGGCCGGGGGCTACACCTTC. Amino acid sequence: CASTGQGAGGYTF.

The chain combines TRBV2 with TRBJ1-2, with TRBD1 as a possible D gene (5 bases). Germline loops: CDR1 SNHLY, CDR2 FYNNEI. Trimming took off 5 bases at V and 6 bases at J, with 13 bases between the two ends. This CDR3 spans 13 amino acids. The CDR3 spells CASSSGTSDGYTF. CDR3 sequence (DNA): TGTGCCAGCAGTTCCGGGACGAGTGATGGCTACACCTTC. The complete variable domain, with remaining parts taken from reference TRBV2 and TRBJ1-2, reads EPEVTQTPSHQVTQMGQEVILRCVPISNHLYFYWYRQILGQKVEFLVSFYNNEISEKSEIFDDQFSVERPDGSNFTLKIRSTKLEDSAMYFCASSSGTSDGYTFGSGTRLTVV.

This clonotype came up a few times. This sequence joins TRBV5-1 and TRBJ2-5, with 7 nucleotides matching TRBD2. V lost 4 bases and J lost 1; bases outside the gene matches: 7. Germline loops: CDR1 SGHRS, CDR2 YFSETQ. CDR3 length: 15 amino acids. CDR3 region: CASSQYSSGQETQYF. In DNA, the CDR3 is TGCGCCAGCAGCCAGTATTCTAGCGGCCAAGAGACCCAGTACTTC.

The chain recombines TRBV20-1 with TRBJ2-7; TRBD1 matches at 11 bases. This CDR3 spans 18 amino acids. Germline-derived CDR1 and CDR2 are DFQATT and SNEGSKA (reference sequence). The junction had 12 bases not matched to a gene; V was cut back by 0 bases and J by 2 bases. CDR3: CSARDLRTGGGSTYEQYF. CDR3 nucleotides: TGCAGTGCTAGAGATCTCCGGACAGGGGGCGGATCGACCTACGAGCAGTACTTC.

Concerning this clonotype itself: Given the absence of the conserved phenylalanine or tryptophan at the CDR3 end, a read error is likely. The chain recombines TRBV7-3 with TRBJ1-2; the D is unclear. This CDR3 is 12 amino acids long. Germline V gene lookup returns CDR1 SGHTA and CDR2 FQGTGA. The V gene lost 5 bases and the J gene lost 8 bases, with 12 bases spanning the gap. CDR3 DNA: TGTGCCAGCAGCCCTGTGATGTTGGGCTACACCTCC. Translating it yields CASSPVMLGYTS.

The V gene is TRBV2, the J gene TRBJ1-4; TRBD1 might be the D (5 bases). CDR1 is SNHLY and CDR2 is FYNNEI in the germline V gene. V lost 9 bases and J lost 3, with 11 bases in between. The CDR3 loop spans 13 amino acids. CDR3 region: CASHRSSNEKLFF. As DNA, the CDR3 is TGTGCCAGTCACAGGAGCTCTAATGAAAAACTGTTTTTT.

This clonotype was detected many times. The V and J genes are TRBV2 and TRBJ1-2; TRBD1 might be the D (6 bases). The CDR3 is made up of 14 amino acids. Germline-derived CDR1 and CDR2 are SNHLY and FYNNEI. V was cut by 6 bases and J by 4 bases, with 15 bases left in between. The CDR3 bases are TGTGCCAGCAGCCCGGGAGGACAGATCTATGGCTACACCTTC. Translating gives CASSPGGQIYGYTF.

V usage is TRBV7-6 and J usage is TRBJ2-2, with 10 bases fitting TRBD2. Trimming cost V 5 bases and J 9 bases; bases outside gene matches: 9. This CDR3 spans 15 amino acids. Germline V CDR1 and CDR2: SGHVS, FNYEAQ. DNA of the CDR3: TGTGCCAGCAGCCCCCAGGCTAGCGGGAGCCGGGAGCTGTTTTTT. Its protein is CASSPQASGSRELFF. Full variable domain (outside the CDR3, taken from reference TRBV7-6 and TRBJ2-2): GAGVSQSPRYKVTKRGQDVALRCDPISGHVSLYWYRQALGQGPEFLTYFNYEAQQDKSGLPNDRFSAERPEGSISTLTIQRTEQRDSAMYRCASSPQASGSRELFFGEGSRLTVL.